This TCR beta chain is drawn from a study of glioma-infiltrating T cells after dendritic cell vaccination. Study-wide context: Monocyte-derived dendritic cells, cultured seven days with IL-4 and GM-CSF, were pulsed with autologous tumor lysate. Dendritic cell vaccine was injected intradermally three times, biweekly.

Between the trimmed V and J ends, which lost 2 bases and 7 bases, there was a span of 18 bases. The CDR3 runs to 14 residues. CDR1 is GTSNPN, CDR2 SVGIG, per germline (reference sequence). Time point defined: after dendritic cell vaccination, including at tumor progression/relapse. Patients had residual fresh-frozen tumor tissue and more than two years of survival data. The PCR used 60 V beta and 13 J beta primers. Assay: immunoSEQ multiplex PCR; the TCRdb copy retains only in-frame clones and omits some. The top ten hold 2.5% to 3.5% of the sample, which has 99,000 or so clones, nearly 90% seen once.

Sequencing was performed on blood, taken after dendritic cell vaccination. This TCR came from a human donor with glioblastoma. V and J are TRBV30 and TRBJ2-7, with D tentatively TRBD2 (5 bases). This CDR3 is CAWSPRGLDKEQYF. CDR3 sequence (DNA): TGTGCCTGGAGTCCCCGGGGTCTAGATAAAGAGCAGTACTTC. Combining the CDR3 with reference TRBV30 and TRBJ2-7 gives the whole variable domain SQTIHQWPATLVQPVGSPLSLECTVEGTSNPNLYWYRQAAGRGLQLLFYSVGIGQISSEVPQNLSASRPQDRQFILSSKKLLLSDSGFYLCAWSPRGLDKEQYFGPGTRLTVT.